A single sample is the source of the 21 T cell receptor beta chains below, sequenced in a study of cytomegalovirus exposure and HLA in healthy donors. PCR amplification relied on 60 Vbeta primers (plus 13 Jbeta primers). Data came from immunoSEQ multiplex PCR; TCRdb stores just in-frame clones and leaves some out. The table lists about 300,000 clones, just over 85% of them singletons. Sequenced: PBMCs. The receptors here all came from a man aged 40-50 years in good health and CMV-seropositive.

V and J are TRBV19 and TRBJ2-1, with D hard to call. Trimming removed 5 bases from V and 3 bases from J, with 11 bases in between. Germline values: CDR1 LNHDA, CDR2 SQIVND (reference sequence). This CDR3 contains 14 residues. DNA of the CDR3: TGTGCCAGTAGTCCGACTCCATTCTACAATGAGCAGTTCTTC. This encodes CASSPTPFYNEQFF.

This chain joins TRBV30 and TRBJ2-7, with TRBD1 matching over 10 bases. This CDR3 is 17 amino acids long. V dropped 1 base and J dropped 6; count of bases not matched to a gene: 15. Germline-derived CDR1 and CDR2 are GTSNPN and SVGIG (reference sequence). The CDR3 reads CAWSGGQGPSAPGEQYF. In DNA, the CDR3 is TGTGCCTGGAGTGGGGGACAGGGGCCATCCGCCCCGGGCGAGCAGTACTTC.

The chain recombines TRBV9 with TRBJ2-2, with D unclear. Looked up from germline, CDR1 is SGDLS and CDR2 is YYNGEE. There are 14 residues in the CDR3. The ends were cut back, 3 bases at V and 0 bases at J, with 6 bases in the middle. The CDR3 loop reads CASSETANTGELFF. As DNA, the CDR3 is TGTGCCAGCAGCGAGACTGCGAACACCGGGGAGCTGTTTTTT.

The rearrangement links TRBV5-4 to TRBJ2-4, with 7 bases that match TRBD2. With V trimmed by 2 bases and J by 0 bases, 11 bases remained unmatched. CDR3 length: 18 residues. Germline values: CDR1 SGHNT, CDR2 YYREEE (reference sequence). CDR3 DNA sequence: TGTGCCAGCAGCTTTCAAGCGGGATTTCTTCTAGCCAAAAACATTCAGTACTTC. Its translation: CASSFQAGFLLAKNIQYF.

The chain is built from TRBV6-7 and TRBJ1-2, with TRBD1 identical over 9 bases. TRBV6-7 is flagged as an ORF with uncertain function. The CDR3 spans 16 residues. The trim removed 8 bases at V and 2 bases at J, leaving 12 bases unmatched. The CDR3 spells CASLFQGQGENYGYTF. As DNA, the CDR3 is TGTGCCAGCCTATTCCAGGGACAGGGAGAGAACTATGGCTACACCTTC.

The rearrangement links TRBV11-3 to TRBJ2-2; 10 nucleotides align to TRBD2. Germline CDR1 is SGHNT and CDR2 is YENEEA. The J segment lost 5 bases and the V segment lost 1 base, leaving 7 bases of the junction unmatched. CDR3 length: 17 residues. The CDR3 coding sequence is TGTGCCAGCAGCTTAGGTTCAGCGGGAGGGCTAACCGGGGAGCTGTTTTTT. Its protein product is CASSLGSAGGLTGELFF.

The V and J genes are TRBV5-4 and TRBJ2-5; perhaps TRBD2 as D (5 bases). Trimming removed 0 bases at V and 7 bases at J, with 10 bases between. Germline CDR1 SGHNT, CDR2 YYREEE (reference sequence). This CDR3 region has 13 residues. CDR3 DNA: TGTGCCAGCAGCTTGGAGCGGTGGCCGACCCAGTACTTC. Translation gives CASSLERWPTQYF.

This chain joins TRBV14 and TRBJ2-6; the D gene is possibly TRBD1 (5 bases). Germline loops: CDR1 SGHDN, CDR2 FVKESK. CDR3 length: 18 amino acids. Between the trimmed V and J ends, which lost 1 base and 0 bases, there was a span of 13 bases. For the CDR3, the DNA is TGTGCCAGCAGCCAAGGGGGCGCTCAACCCTCTGGGGCCAACGTCCTGACTTTC. Its translation: CASSQGGAQPSGANVLTF.

This rearrangement joins TRBV10-3 to TRBJ2-1; TRBD2 agrees at 10 bases. There are 15 residues in the CDR3. Germline lookup yields CDR1 ENHRY and CDR2 SYGVKD. V trimming: 7 bases; J trimming: 0 bases; junction bases outside the gene matches: 3. CDR3 region: CAITEREGSYNEQFF. The CDR3 bases are TGTGCCATCACGGAGCGGGAGGGCTCCTACAATGAGCAGTTCTTC.

In DNA, the CDR3 is TGCGCCAGCAGCTTGGCCGGGGGGATAGCGGTTTACGAGCAGTACTTC. Amino acid sequence: CASSLAGGIAVYEQYF. The V call is TRBV5-1, the J call TRBJ2-7; 7 bases align to TRBD2. This CDR3 has 16 amino acids. The V and J ends lost 0 bases and 4 bases, in that order; junction bases with no gene match: 10. Germline loops: CDR1 SGHRS, CDR2 YFSETQ.

The chain is built from TRBV7-2 and TRBJ2-7, with D hard to call. The germline V and J ends were trimmed by 1 base and 0 bases, with 7 bases remaining between them. CDR3 length: 14 amino acids. Germline CDR1 reads SGHTA; CDR2 reads FQGNSA. The CDR3 nucleotides are TGTGCCAGCAGCTTAGGGGCCAGCTCCTACGAGCAGTACTTC. It encodes CASSLGASSYEQYF.

This chain links TRBV2 with TRBJ2-5; 10 bases fit TRBD2. The CDR3 spans 16 residues. Trimming removed 8 bases from V and 5 bases from J; junction bases left unmatched: 14. Germline CDR1 SNHLY, CDR2 FYNNEI. The CDR3 sequence is CASGPSGSLSWETQYF. As DNA, the CDR3 is TGTGCCAGCGGACCTAGCGGGAGCTTGTCTTGGGAGACCCAGTACTTC. Combining the CDR3 with reference TRBV2 and TRBJ2-5 gives the whole variable domain EPEVTQTPSHQVTQMGQEVILRCVPISNHLYFYWYRQILGQKVEFLVSFYNNEISEKSEIFDDQFSVERPDGSNFTLKIRSTKLEDSAMYFCASGPSGSLSWETQYFGPGTRLLVL.

The chain combines TRBV28 with TRBJ1-1; weak D call: TRBD1 (5 bases). Per the germline V gene, CDR1 is MDHEN and CDR2 is SYDVKM. Trimming took off 7 bases at V and 3 bases at J, with 12 bases between the two ends. The CDR3 extends over 13 amino acids. The CDR3, as DNA: TGTGCCAGCACGCTCGGGGGGGACACTGAAGCTTTCTTT. Amino acid sequence: CASTLGGDTEAFF.

Note on this clone: This sample includes further DNA sequences coding for the same CDR3. J is TRBJ1-2 and V is TRBV2; D is ambiguous. The CDR3 sequence is 13 residues long. From germline, CDR1 is SNHLY and CDR2 FYNNEI. V was shortened by 3 bases and J by 4 bases, with 9 bases between the two germline ends. The CDR3 protein is CASSEGAGYGYTF. The CDR3 coding sequence is TGTGCCAGCAGTGAGGGCGCTGGCTATGGCTACACCTTC. Using reference TRBV2 and TRBJ1-2 for the parts outside the CDR3, the full variable domain is EPEVTQTPSHQVTQMGQEVILRCVPISNHLYFYWYRQILGQKVEFLVSFYNNEISEKSEIFDDQFSVERPDGSNFTLKIRSTKLEDSAMYFCASSEGAGYGYTFGSGTRLTVV.

V and J are TRBV9 and TRBJ2-3; 8 bases are a match to TRBD2. V lost 4 bases to trimming and J lost 3 bases; unmatched junction nucleotides: 10. This CDR3 has 16 amino acids. The germline V gene encodes CDR1 SGDLS and CDR2 YYNGEE. CDR3 sequence: CASSLSLGLGTDTQYF. The CDR3 DNA is TGTGCCAGCAGCTTAAGCTTGGGACTAGGAACAGATACGCAGTATTTT.

V is TRBV7-2 and J is TRBJ2-3; D might be TRBD2 (6 bases). Germline assignment: CDR1 SGHTA and CDR2 FQGNSA. The CDR3 sequence is 16 residues long. V lost 4 bases and J 2 bases, leaving 16 bases between the germline ends. CDR3 amino acids: CASSSRGSGHTDTQYF. DNA of the CDR3: TGTGCCAGCAGCTCCCGGGGTAGCGGACACACAGATACGCAGTATTTT.

CDR3 sequence: CASSWKRAGEAFF. In DNA form, the CDR3 reads TGTGCCAGCAGTTGGAAAAGGGCAGGGGAAGCTTTCTTT. The chain is built from TRBV28 and TRBJ1-1; D perhaps matches TRBD1 (5 bases). Germline lookup yields CDR1 MDHEN and CDR2 SYDVKM. The CDR3 spans 13 residues. V was cut by 4 bases and J by 8 bases, with 14 bases left in between.

Details on this clone: This CDR3 is also generated by other DNA sequences in the sample. The CDR3 loop reads CASSLRQGTNYGYTF. CDR3 in DNA: TGTGCCAGCAGTTTAAGACAGGGAACTAACTATGGCTACACCTTC. J is TRBJ1-2 and V is TRBV27; 7 nucleotides line up with TRBD1. The length of the CDR3 is 15 residues. Germline-derived CDR1 and CDR2 are MNHEY and SMNVEV (reference sequence). The ends lost 2 bases at V and 0 bases at J; junction bases unmatched: 3.

The V and J genes are TRBV5-1 and TRBJ2-7; possibly TRBD1 for D (5 bases). Germline CDR1 SGHRS, CDR2 YFSETQ. Trimming shortened V by 4 bases and J by 3 bases, and 11 bases separated the two germline ends. The CDR3 is made up of 13 amino acids. CDR3 sequence: CASSPLDNYEQYF. In DNA, the CDR3 is TGCGCCAGCAGCCCCTTGGACAACTACGAGCAGTACTTC.

The gene calls are TRBV9 and TRBJ1-2, with D unclear. V was cut by 3 bases and J by 4 bases, with 10 bases left in between. The CDR3 length is 13 residues. Germline V gives CDR1 SGDLS, CDR2 YYNGEE. The CDR3 spells CASSARDPYGYTF. The CDR3 region has the DNA TGTGCCAGCAGCGCCCGGGATCCCTATGGCTACACCTTC.

The rearrangement uses TRBV19 and TRBJ1-2; 8 bases are shared with TRBD1. From germline, CDR1 is LNHDA and CDR2 SQIVND (reference sequence). The CDR3 runs 18 residues. V shed 5 bases and J 1 base; nucleotides not matched to a gene: 15. The chain's CDR3 is CASSPLGTGGGFNYGYTF. Here the CDR3 DNA reads TGTGCCAGTAGTCCGCTGGGGACAGGAGGTGGCTTTAACTATGGCTACACCTTC.